Each of the 23 T cell receptor beta chains below was sequenced from the same sample in a study of cytomegalovirus exposure and HLA in healthy donors. The PCR contained 60 Vbeta and 13 Jbeta primers. Generated by immunoSEQ multiplex PCR, the TCRdb table keeps only in-frame clones and is missing some. The repertoire shows around 130,000 clones; the top ten hold under 2%. Sequenced sample: PBMCs. These receptors were collected from a woman in her 40s in good health and CMV-seronegative.

The chain is built from TRBV7-2 and TRBJ1-2; D might be TRBD1 (6 bases). Germline loops: CDR1 SGHTA, CDR2 FQGNSA. With 6 bases removed from V and 8 bases from J, the gap between germline ends came to 19 bases. The CDR3 has 14 amino acids. The chain's CDR3 is CASSPERDIEGYTF. DNA of the CDR3: TGTGCCAGCAGTCCCGAAAGGGACATCGAGGGCTACACCTTC. Drawing the rest from reference TRBV7-2 and TRBJ1-2, the complete variable domain is GAGVSQSPSNKVTEKGKDVELRCDPISGHTALYWYRQSLGQGLEFLIYFQGNSAPDKSGLPSDRFSAERTGGSVSTLTIQRTQQEDSAVYLCASSPERDIEGYTFGSGTRLTVV.

This chain uses TRBV7-9 with TRBJ2-3; no reliable D call. With 6 bases removed from V and 2 bases from J, the gap between germline ends came to 6 bases. This CDR3 is 12 amino acids long. CDR1 SEHNR and CDR2 FQNEAQ come from the germline V gene (reference sequence). Written as DNA, the CDR3 is TGTGCCAGCAGTCCGTCCACAGATACGCAGTATTTT. Amino acids: CASSPSTDTQYF. The whole variable domain, remainder taken from reference TRBV7-9 and TRBJ2-3, is DTGVSQNPRHKITKRGQNVTFRCDPISEHNRLYWYRQTLGQGPEFLTYFQNEAQLEKSRLLSDRFSAERPKGSFSTLEIQRTEQGDSAMYLCASSPSTDTQYFGPGTRLTVL.

The chain couples TRBV6-5 to TRBJ1-4; the D is unclear. Germline CDR1 MNHEY, CDR2 SVGAGI. Trimming stripped 8 bases from V and 6 bases from J, with 10 bases between. This CDR3 is built from 12 residues. The CDR3: CASAERDEKLFF. The CDR3, as DNA: TGTGCCAGCGCCGAGAGGGATGAAAAACTGTTTTTT.

This sequence joins TRBV7-2 and TRBJ1-1; D perhaps matches TRBD1 (5 bases). In germline, CDR1 is SGHTA, CDR2 FQGNSA. V gave up 0 bases and J gave up 1 base, with 9 bases separating them. This CDR3 comprises 15 residues. The CDR3 here is CASSLALGGNTEAFF. Written as DNA, the CDR3 is TGTGCCAGCAGCTTAGCGCTGGGGGGGAACACTGAAGCTTTCTTT.

On this clone itself: The same CDR3 arises from other DNA sequences in this sample as well. The chain uses TRBV5-1 and TRBJ2-2, with 8 positions matching TRBD1. This CDR3 comprises 14 residues. Germline CDR1 and CDR2: SGHRS and YFSETQ. V gave up 5 bases and J gave up 5 bases; unmatched junction bases: 5. Here the CDR3 DNA reads TGCGCCAGCAGGCCGAGGACAGGGACCGGGGAGCTGTTTTTT. This encodes CASRPRTGTGELFF.

The V gene is TRBV11-2, the J gene TRBJ2-2, with D perhaps matching TRBD1 (6 bases). The CDR3 is made up of 15 amino acids. From germline, CDR1 is SGHAT and CDR2 FQNNGV. V dropped 0 bases and J dropped 5 bases, with 10 bases sitting between them. CDR3 residues: CASSLDRGGTGELFF. CDR3 in DNA: TGTGCCAGCAGCTTAGACAGGGGTGGGACCGGGGAGCTGTTTTTT.

The rearrangement links TRBV2 to TRBJ1-5; TRBD1 agrees at 9 bases. V lost 5 bases, J lost 6 bases, and 11 bases stayed unmatched. CDR3 size: 16 residues. Looked up from germline, CDR1 is SNHLY and CDR2 is FYNNEI. The CDR3 loop reads CASSTTGTGLGQPQHF. The CDR3 DNA sequence: TGTGCCAGCAGTACAACCGGGACAGGGTTGGGTCAGCCCCAGCATTTT.

The gene calls are TRBV7-2 and TRBJ1-1; the D is unclear. Per the germline V gene, CDR1 is SGHTA and CDR2 is FQGNSA. Trimming took 1 base from V and 4 from J, leaving 7 bases between them. The CDR3 consists of 13 residues. In DNA form, the CDR3 reads TGTGCCAGCAGCTTAGATCAGTTCACTGAAGCTTTCTTT. Translating it yields CASSLDQFTEAFF.

This chain links TRBV4-1 with TRBJ2-2, with TRBD1 as a possible D gene (7 bases). The CDR3 totals 17 residues. Deletions cut 0 bases from V and 7 bases from J, with 18 bases between. Looked up from germline, CDR1 is MGHRA and CDR2 is YSYEKL. The CDR3 region is CASSQDFRGRIGGELFF. CDR3 nucleotides: TGCGCCAGCAGCCAAGATTTCAGGGGGAGGATCGGCGGGGAGCTGTTTTTT.

The V gene is TRBV12-5, the J gene TRBJ2-2; a possible D gene is TRBD1 (6 bases). The CDR3 length is 14 residues. V lost 7 bases, J lost 1 base, and 10 bases lay in between. The V gene's germline CDR1 is LGHNT and CDR2 FRNRAP. The CDR3 here is CASALGQNTGELFF. The CDR3, as DNA: TGTGCTAGTGCCCTGGGACAGAACACCGGGGAGCTGTTTTTT.

The chain recombines TRBV7-2 with TRBJ2-3; 11 bases align to TRBD2. There are 16 residues in the CDR3. In germline, CDR1 is SGHTA, CDR2 FQGNSA. The ends lost 6 bases at V and 4 bases at J; junction bases unmatched: 9. In DNA form, the CDR3 reads TGTGCCAGCAGGAGCGCTAGCGGGGGGTGGTCAGATACGCAGTATTTT. Translating gives CASRSASGGWSDTQYF.

The chain joins TRBV10-3 to TRBJ2-7, with 10 bases matching TRBD1. The CDR3 is 14 residues long. The J segment lost 0 bases and the V segment lost 5 bases, leaving 1 base of the junction unmatched. Germline CDR1 ENHRY, CDR2 SYGVKD. CDR3 sequence: CAISWTGGSYEQYF. In DNA, the CDR3 is TGTGCCATCAGTTGGACAGGGGGCTCCTACGAGCAGTACTTC.

The gene calls are TRBV5-5 and TRBJ2-5; 7 nucleotides agree with TRBD2. The J call may be in error: the DNA end matches TRBJ2-7 better. The CDR3 is 15 amino acids. Germline assignment: CDR1 SGHKS and CDR2 YYEKEE (reference sequence). CDR3 residues: CASGSQTGGGYEQYF. DNA for the CDR3: TGTGCCAGCGGGTCGCAAACGGGCGGGGGCTACGAGCAGTACTTC.

This chain connects TRBV7-3 to TRBJ2-7; a possible D gene is TRBD1 (5 bases). Trimming stripped 0 bases from V and 5 bases from J, with 14 bases between. The CDR3 length is 15 residues. Germline V lookup: CDR1 SGHTA, CDR2 FQGTGA. Written as DNA, the CDR3 is TGTGCCAGCAGCTTAACGCAGGGCTCACTTAACGAGCAGTACTTC. Protein: CASSLTQGSLNEQYF.

The chain joins TRBV5-6 to TRBJ1-2; a possible D gene is TRBD1 (5 bases). The CDR3 is made up of 14 amino acids. CDR1 SGHDT and CDR2 YYEEEE come from the germline V gene. V lost 4 bases and J 7 bases, leaving 17 bases between the germline ends. In DNA, the CDR3 is TGTGCCAGCAGCCCGGGGGTGGGGTTCTCTGGCTACACCTTC. Its translation is CASSPGVGFSGYTF.

The chain uses TRBV6-5 and TRBJ1-2, with 9 bases matching TRBD1. V shed 2 bases, J shed 4 bases, and the junction held 5 bases outside the gene matches. CDR1 and CDR2 (germline): MNHEY, SVGAGI. This CDR3 region has 15 residues. The CDR3 region is CASSYAQTGGYGYTF. CDR3 coding DNA: TGTGCCAGCAGTTACGCGCAGACAGGGGGCTATGGCTACACCTTC.

The chain is built from TRBV5-1 and TRBJ2-3, with 7 positions matching TRBD1. Germline V CDR1 and CDR2: SGHRS, YFSETQ. Unmatched junction bases numbered 3, after V lost 2 bases and J lost 6 bases. This CDR3 has 13 amino acids. This chain's CDR3 is CASSFKQGDTQYF. For the CDR3, the DNA is TGCGCCAGCAGCTTCAAACAGGGGGATACGCAGTATTTT.

The V call is TRBV7-8, the J call TRBJ2-1; D is possibly TRBD1 (5 bases). In germline, CDR1 is SGHVS, CDR2 FQNEAQ. The germline V and J ends were trimmed by 0 bases and 9 bases, with 24 bases remaining between them. The length of the CDR3 is 18 residues. The DNA for the CDR3 is TGTGCCAGCAGCTTAGCGTCAGTAGCTACAAATTGGGGCGGTGAGCAGTTCTTC. As protein: CASSLASVATNWGGEQFF.

The rearrangement joins TRBV15 to TRBJ1-3, with D unclear. In germline, CDR1 is LNHNV, CDR2 YYDKDF (reference sequence). The CDR3 is 16 amino acids. Deletions cut 1 base from V and 2 bases from J, with 12 bases between. CDR3 in DNA: TGTGCCACCAGCAGAGGAGGGTTCTCCGCTGGAAACACCATATATTTT. Its protein product is CATSRGGFSAGNTIYF.

The CDR3 coding sequence is TGTGCCAGCAGTCCAGACAGGGGGCGCACAGATACGCAGTATTTT. It yields the protein CASSPDRGRTDTQYF. This rearrangement joins TRBV6-6 to TRBJ2-3, with 10 positions matching TRBD1. The CDR3 runs to 15 residues. CDR1 MNHNY and CDR2 SVGAGI come from the germline V gene (reference sequence). Trimming removed 5 bases from V and 1 base from J; junction bases left unmatched: 3.

The rearrangement links TRBV15 to TRBJ2-3; the D gene is possibly TRBD2 (5 bases). V was pared by 3 bases and J by 3 bases, with 16 bases between. Germline CDR1 is LNHNV and CDR2 is YYDKDF (reference sequence). This CDR3 has 16 amino acids. The CDR3 protein is CATSSLGPEGTDTQYF. CDR3 in DNA: TGTGCCACCAGCAGCCTGGGCCCCGAGGGAACAGATACGCAGTATTTT.

This sequence joins TRBV10-3 and TRBJ1-2; the D is unclear. V lost 2 bases and J 4 bases, leaving 8 bases between the germline ends. CDR3 size: 13 residues. Looked up from germline, CDR1 is ENHRY and CDR2 is SYGVKD. As DNA, the CDR3 is TGTGCCATCAGTGAGACCGGGTCCTATGGCTACACCTTC. This sequence encodes CAISETGSYGYTF.

This chain connects TRBV5-5 to TRBJ1-5; D gene unclear. The length of the CDR3 is 13 residues. Germline CDR1 is SGHKS and CDR2 is YYEKEE (reference sequence). The V and J ends lost 7 bases and 4 bases respectively, with 12 bases between them. This CDR3 reads CASGLSGNQPQHF. CDR3 nucleotide sequence: TGTGCCAGCGGATTGTCCGGGAATCAGCCCCAGCATTTT.